This TCR beta chain was identified in a study of pediatric ulcerative colitis. The length of the CDR3 is 19 residues. J was trimmed by 4 bases and V by 5 bases; bases with no gene match: 20. The V gene's germline CDR1 is SGHNT and CDR2 YENEEA. Up to 500,000 reads were sequenced per sample. Sequenced by immunoSEQ multiplex PCR; TCRdb stores in-frame clones only, minus some. The sample consists of under 45,000 clones, around 78% of them appearing once. V is TRBV11-3 and J is TRBJ2-3; 8 bases match TRBD2. Specimen: blood. The TCR originated in a girl aged 5-17 years with moderate ulcerative colitis. CDR3 in DNA: TGTGCCAGCAGCCCACACGGGGGACACACTAGCGGTGGGCCAGATACGCAGTATTTT. It specifies CASSPHGGHTSGGPDTQYF.